The 10 T cell receptor beta chains below come from one sample, sequenced in a study of shared clonotypes between healthy human individuals. Sequenced by immunoSEQ multiplex PCR; TCRdb stores in-frame clones only, minus some. The data show 2 million to 2.5 million clones, approximately 93% seen once. The specimen was naive CD4+ T cells from PBMCs. The sample's subset: CD45RA+ positively selected. The origin of the receptors is a man younger than 35 in good health. Some clones in this sample may be carry-over from other donors' samples.

This clone was detected only once. The gene calls are TRBV29-1 and TRBJ1-2; no clear D gene. Trimming cost V 7 bases and J 3 bases, with 12 bases left between them. CDR1 is SQVTM, CDR2 ANQGSEA, per germline. CDR3 size: 12 residues. CDR3 in amino acids: CSASLGDYGYTF. The CDR3 region has the DNA TGCAGCGCCTCTCTGGGAGACTATGGCTACACCTTC.

The J gene is TRBJ2-7, the V gene TRBV7-9, with 7 bases aligning to TRBD1. Germline V gives CDR1 SEHNR, CDR2 FQNEAQ (reference sequence). The CDR3 is 16 residues long. J lost 2 bases, V lost 5 bases, and 12 bases had no gene match. In DNA, the CDR3 is TGTGCCAGCAGCGCTAGGACAGGTCCCGCAACCTACGAGCAGTACTTC. Amino acid sequence: CASSARTGPATYEQYF.

This chain connects TRBV6-1 to TRBJ2-5, with 12 nucleotides matching TRBD2. Germline lookup yields CDR1 MNHNS and CDR2 SASEGT. The CDR3 has 15 residues. J gave up 2 bases and V 10 bases, and 8 bases lay outside the gene matches. The CDR3 is CATNALAGGQETQYF. The CDR3 nucleotides are TGTGCCACAAACGCACTAGCGGGGGGACAAGAGACCCAGTACTTC.

The rearrangement links TRBV7-9 to TRBJ2-5; 7 bases line up with TRBD1. The ends lost 5 bases at V and 1 base at J; junction bases unmatched: 10. CDR3 length: 16 residues. CDR1 is SEHNR, CDR2 FQNEAQ, per germline (reference sequence). The CDR3 reads CASSRGQTGPQETQYF. The DNA for the CDR3 is TGTGCCAGCAGCAGAGGGCAGACAGGGCCCCAAGAGACCCAGTACTTC.

This sequence joins TRBV7-9 and TRBJ1-2; D call uncertain. Deletions cut 5 bases from V and 4 bases from J, with 14 bases between. Per the germline V gene, CDR1 is SEHNR and CDR2 is FQNEAQ (reference sequence). This CDR3 region has 14 residues. CDR3 DNA: TGTGCCAGCAGCCCCGAGCCGGGAGCCTATGGCTACACCTTC. This translates into CASSPEPGAYGYTF. Full variable domain (missing parts from reference TRBV7-9 and TRBJ1-2): DTGVSQNPRHKITKRGQNVTFRCDPISEHNRLYWYRQTLGQGPEFLTYFQNEAQLEKSRLLSDRFSAERPKGSFSTLEIQRTEQGDSAMYLCASSPEPGAYGYTFGSGTRLTVV.

The chain employs TRBV5-5 and TRBJ1-5; D is unclear. V was cut by 4 bases and J by 0 bases, with 11 bases left in between. The CDR3 is 15 residues long. Germline-derived CDR1 and CDR2 are SGHKS and YYEKEE (reference sequence). CDR3 in amino acids: CASSLTHYSNQPQHF. The DNA of the CDR3 is TGTGCCAGCAGCCTGACGCATTATAGCAATCAGCCCCAGCATTTT.

This clone was seen a single time. The V gene is TRBV29-1, the J gene TRBJ1-1, with unresolved D. Germline CDR1 is SQVTM and CDR2 is ANQGSEA. The CDR3 consists of 15 residues. V was cut by 4 bases and J by 0 bases, with 15 bases left in between. The CDR3 is CSVAGGWAMNTEAFF. The CDR3 DNA is TGCAGCGTTGCCGGTGGGTGGGCAATGAACACTGAAGCTTTCTTT.

The rearrangement uses TRBV9 and TRBJ1-4, with 8 bases identical to TRBD1. Per germline, CDR1 SGDLS and CDR2 YYNGEE. The J segment lost 4 bases and the V segment lost 0 bases, leaving 14 bases of the junction unmatched. This CDR3 spans 19 amino acids. CDR3 sequence (DNA): TGTGCCAGCAGCGTAGGTCCCGCAGGGGGCGGAGGAGGTAATGAAAAACTGTTTTTT. It encodes CASSVGPAGGGGGNEKLFF.

The chain couples TRBV6-1 to TRBJ2-2; no definite D call. This CDR3 contains 13 residues. The germline V gene has CDR1 MNHNS and CDR2 SASEGT. V dropped 1 base and J dropped 7 bases, with 7 bases sitting between them. The CDR3 loop is CASSEDWGGELFF. CDR3 sequence (DNA): TGTGCCAGCAGTGAAGACTGGGGCGGGGAGCTGTTTTTT.

V gene TRBV9 combines with J gene TRBJ2-3, with 10 bases fitting TRBD2. This CDR3 comprises 16 residues. Unmatched junction bases numbered 7, after V lost 4 bases and J lost 2 bases. Germline V CDR1 and CDR2: SGDLS, YYNGEE. CDR3 in DNA: TGTGCCAGCAGCAGGGCTAGCGGGGGACACACAGATACGCAGTATTTT. Residues: CASSRASGGHTDTQYF.